A selection of T cell receptor beta chains follows, all from one sample in a study of blood T cells in healthy people across ages. Using its own MiXCR run on the 5' RACE reads, TCRdb lists one record per CDR3 protein. This table holds roughly 680,000 distinct CDR3 sequences, around 52% found once. Sequencing was carried out using blood. These receptors were obtained from a woman of 80 years or more in good health. Each CDR3 is given with its conserved first and last residue. The order of the fields is clone size, D gene, V gene, J gene, CDR3 protein, CDR3 DNA. A D gene is named only where the DNA matches it firmly. Only part of the rows carry a size: once, few, many, or a class if the clone is expanded.

>-|-|TRBV7-9|TRBJ2-2
CASSLDGSSLNTGELFF
TGTGCCAGCAGCTTAGACGGATCCTCGCTAAACACCGGGGAGCTGTTTTTT
>-|-|TRBV3-1|TRBJ2-5
CASSPEWETQYF
TGTGCCAGCAGCCCGGAGTGGGAGACCCAGTACTTC
>few|-|TRBV21-1|TRBJ2-1
CASSNEIRQGESYNEQFF
TGTGCCAGCAGCAACGAAATACGACAGGGGGAGTCCTACAATGAGCAGTTCTTC
>-|TRBD1|TRBV12-3/TRBV12-4|TRBJ2-4
CASSPGGQGVTPAKNIQYF
TGTGCCAGCAGCCCCGGGGGACAGGGTGTTACCCCAGCCAAAAACATTCAGTACTTC
>-|TRBD2|TRBV6-6|TRBJ2-7
CASSYRTSGLYEQYF
TGTGCCAGCAGCTACCGGACTAGCGGGCTCTACGAGCAGTACTTC
>many|TRBD1|TRBV20-1|TRBJ2-1
CSAPRDRNNEQFF
TGCAGTGCCCCCCGGGACAGGAACAATGAGCAGTTCTTC
>many|TRBD2|TRBV7-2|TRBJ2-3
CASSPQSGRWTDTQYF
TGTGCCAGCAGCCCCCAAAGCGGGAGATGGACAGATACGCAGTATTTT
>many|TRBD2|TRBV5-6|TRBJ2-1
CASSAGAGNIYNEQFF
TGTGCCAGCAGCGCGGGAGCTGGGAATATCTACAATGAGCAGTTCTTC
>once|TRBD2|TRBV5-1|TRBJ2-5
CASSLLAGTYNEQYF
TGCGCCAGCAGCTTACTAGCGGGCACCTACAATGAGCAGTACTTC
>-|-|TRBV11-2|TRBJ2-1
CASSADDPTVLAEQFF
TGTGCCAGCAGCGCAGACGACCCTACCGTCCTCGCTGAGCAGTTCTTC
>-|-|TRBV7-2|TRBJ2-3
CASSLDRRTTDTQYF
TGTGCCAGCAGCCTTGACAGGCGAACCACAGATACGCAGTATTTT
>-|-|TRBV9|TRBJ2-2
CASSVTGTPNTGELFF
TGTGCCAGCAGCGTTACCGGGACTCCTAACACCGGGGAGCTGTTTTTT
>-|TRBD2|TRBV24-1|TRBJ2-7
CATSDHTSGRTYEQYF
TGTGCCACCAGTGATCATACTAGCGGGAGAACCTATGAGCAGTACTTC
>few|TRBD1|TRBV2|TRBJ1-5
CASRQGAQQQPQHF
TGTGCCAGCAGGCAGGGGGCCCAGCAACAGCCCCAGCATTTT
>many|TRBD1|TRBV11-1|TRBJ2-3
CASSSRTGATDTQYF
TGTGCCAGCAGCTCAAGGACAGGCGCCACAGATACGCAGTATTTT
>-|TRBD1|TRBV9|TRBJ1-4
CASSRGTGRVEKLFF
TGTGCCAGCAGCCGCGGGACAGGTAGAGTTGAAAAACTGTTTTTT
>-|TRBD2|TRBV27|TRBJ2-1
CASISREEYTYNEQFF
TGTGCCAGCATTTCCCGGGAGGAGTACACCTACAATGAGCAGTTCTTC
>-|TRBD1|TRBV5-5|TRBJ2-1
CASSPSGRTGFYEQFF
TGTGCCAGCAGCCCCTCCGGCCGGACAGGGTTCTATGAGCAGTTCTTC
>many|-|TRBV29-1|TRBJ2-1
CSVGLSSYNEQFF
TGCAGCGTTGGATTGAGCTCCTACAATGAGCAGTTCTTC
>-|TRBD2|TRBV6-2/TRBV6-3|TRBJ2-1
CASSYLLAGGQHYNEQFF
TGTGCCAGCAGTTACTTACTAGCGGGGGGCCAACACTACAATGAGCAGTTCTTC
>-|TRBD1|TRBV29-1|TRBJ2-1
CSVGQYSYNEQFF
TGCAGCGTGGGACAGTACTCCTACAATGAGCAGTTCTTC
>many|-|TRBV28|TRBJ1-1
CASKPTNTEAFF
TGTGCCAGCAAGCCCACAAACACTGAAGCTTTCTTT
>many|-|TRBV10-1|TRBJ2-7
CASSDAGQSAYEQYF
TGCGCCAGCAGTGATGCGGGACAGTCAGCCTACGAGCAGTACTTC
>few|-|TRBV4-1|TRBJ1-2
CASSLSGIYGYAF
TGCGCCAGCAGCCTGAGTGGGATCTATGGCTACGCCTTC
>-|-|TRBV6-4|TRBJ2-1
CASSIAAENEQFF
TGTGCCAGCAGTATAGCAGCGGAAAATGAGCAGTTCTTC
>-|-|TRBV12-3/TRBV12-4|TRBJ2-4
CTSSPTSKHIQYF
TGTACCAGCAGTCCAACATCTAAACACATTCAGTACTTC
>-|TRBD2|TRBV20-1|TRBJ2-2
CSARDAKGLNTGELFF
TGCAGTGCTAGAGATGCGAAGGGACTAAACACCGGGGAGCTGTTTTTT
>-|-|TRBV27|TRBJ1-6
CASSPRQVSYNSPLHF
TGTGCCAGCAGTCCCCGACAGGTCTCCTATAATTCACCCCTCCACTTT
>-|-|TRBV15|TRBJ2-7
CATSSWPPREQYF
TGTGCCACCAGCAGTTGGCCCCCTCGCGAGCAGTACTTC
>many|-|TRBV7-3|TRBJ1-5
CASSLNPGQPQHF
TGTGCCAGCAGCTTAAACCCGGGTCAGCCCCAGCATTTT
>many|-|TRBV7-6|TRBJ2-5
CASSLGGTGRQETQYF
TGTGCCAGCAGCTTAGGAGGCACCGGACGGCAAGAGACCCAGTACTTC
>-|TRBD2|TRBV9|TRBJ2-1
CASSPNSGREQFF
TGTGCCAGCAGCCCCAATAGCGGGAGGGAGCAGTTCTTC
>many|TRBD1|TRBV5-1|TRBJ2-5
CASSSGQGETQYF
TGTGCCAGCAGTTCCGGACAGGGGGAGACCCAGTACTTC
>many|-|TRBV15|TRBJ1-5
CATSRDRDQPQHF
TGTGCCACCAGCAGAGATCGAGATCAGCCCCAGCATTTT
>few|-|TRBV12-3/TRBV12-4|TRBJ2-1
CASSRSVVSYNEQFF
TGTGCCAGCAGCCGTTCTGTCGTAAGTTACAATGAGCAGTTCTTC
>-|-|TRBV24-1|TRBJ2-2
CATSARDTGELFF
TGTGCCACCAGTGCCAGGGACACCGGGGAGCTGTTTTTT
>-|-|TRBV29-1|TRBJ2-3
CSVGILAASTDTQYF
TGCAGCGTTGGGATCTTGGCAGCTAGCACAGATACGCAGTATTTT
>few|-|TRBV7-2|TRBJ2-1
CASSLTSTNYNEQFF
TGTGCCAGCAGCTTAACATCGACGAACTACAATGAGCAGTTCTTC
>many|-|TRBV12-3/TRBV12-4|TRBJ2-1
CASGLPPEQFF
TGTGCCAGCGGACTCCCTCCCGAGCAGTTCTTC
>-|TRBD1|TRBV10-3|TRBJ1-2
CAISEGQKYGYTF
TGTGCCATCAGCGAGGGACAGAAATATGGCTACACCTTC
>few|-|TRBV20-1|TRBJ1-4
CSARGRSNQAEKLFF
TGCAGTGCTAGAGGAAGATCAAATCAAGCTGAAAAACTGTTTTTT
>-|TRBD2|TRBV27|TRBJ2-1
CASSLVPGTSGSGNEQFF
TGTGCCAGCAGTTTAGTCCCCGGGACTAGCGGGAGTGGCAATGAGCAGTTCTTC
>-|TRBD1|TRBV7-2|TRBJ1-1
CAGSISRGVTEAFF
TGTGCCGGCAGTATTTCCAGGGGGGTCACTGAAGCTTTCTTT
>-|TRBD1|TRBV28|TRBJ2-7
CASSLNRGLYEQYF
TGTGCCAGCAGTTTAAACAGGGGGTTGTACGAGCAGTACTTC
>-|-|TRBV6-2/TRBV6-3|TRBJ2-1
CASSYIDIAYNEQFF
TGTGCCAGCAGCTATATCGACATTGCCTACAATGAGCAGTTCTTC
>many|TRBD2|TRBV12-3/TRBV12-4|TRBJ2-7
CASSYVAGELEQYF
TGTGCCAGCAGTTATGTAGCGGGAGAGCTCGAGCAGTACTTC
>many|-|TRBV7-2|TRBJ2-7
CASSLARLATYEQYF
TGTGCCAGCAGCTTAGCGCGGCTAGCGACCTACGAGCAGTACTTC
>once|TRBD1|TRBV14|TRBJ2-5
CASSPGQGKTQYF
TGTGCCAGCAGCCCTGGACAGGGAAAGACCCAGTACTTC
>-|TRBD2|TRBV7-9|TRBJ2-1
CASSSPPLAGEGQFF
TGTGCCAGCAGCTCGCCCCCACTAGCGGGAGAAGGGCAGTTCTTC
>-|TRBD1|TRBV5-1|TRBJ1-2
CASSSQGVNNGYTF
TGCGCCAGCAGCTCCCAGGGGGTTAATAATGGCTACACCTTC
>many|-|TRBV20-1|TRBJ2-3
CSEGGIDTQYF
TGCAGTGAAGGGGGGATAGATACGCAGTATTTT
>-|-|TRBV6-5|TRBJ2-2
CASIPTYGAGELFF
TGTGCCAGCATCCCTACTTACGGGGCCGGGGAGCTGTTTTTT
>many|-|TRBV20-1|TRBJ2-1
CSASLRQLGGNEQFF
TGCAGTGCCAGTCTGCGGCAGCTAGGAGGCAATGAGCAGTTCTTC
>-|-|TRBV7-2|TRBJ1-1
CASSLWMGRIEAFF
TGTGCCAGCAGCTTATGGATGGGGAGAATTGAAGCTTTCTTT